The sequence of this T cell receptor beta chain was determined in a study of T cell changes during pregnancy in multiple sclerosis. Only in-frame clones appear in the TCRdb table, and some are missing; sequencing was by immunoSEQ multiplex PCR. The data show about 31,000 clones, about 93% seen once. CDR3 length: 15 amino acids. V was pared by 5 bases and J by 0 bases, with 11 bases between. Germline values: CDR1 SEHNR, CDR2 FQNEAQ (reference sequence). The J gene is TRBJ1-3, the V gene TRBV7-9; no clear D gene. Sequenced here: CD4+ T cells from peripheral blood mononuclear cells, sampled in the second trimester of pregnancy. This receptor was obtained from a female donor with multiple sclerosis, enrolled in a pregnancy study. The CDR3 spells CASSNDGSSGNTIYF. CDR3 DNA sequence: TGTGCCAGCAGCAACGACGGGAGCTCTGGAAACACCATATATTTT.